This entry features one T cell receptor (beta chain) sequence. This table comes from immunoSEQ multiplex PCR, and its TCRdb copy is limited to in-frame clones, with some not included. Of roughly 410,000 clones in the sample, more than 85% were seen once. This record belongs to a study of shared T cell receptors in the human thymus. CDR3 length equals 15 residues. Germline V CDR1 and CDR2: MGHRA, YSYEKL. Trimming took off 1 base at V and 3 bases at J, with 13 bases between the two ends. The material sequenced was thymocytes. The chain recombines TRBV4-1 with TRBJ2-7; D possibly corresponds to TRBD1 (6 bases). This clonotype was sampled from a human donor. CDR3 sequence: CASSQVRGFFYEQYF. The CDR3 nucleotides are TGCGCCAGCAGCCAAGTAAGGGGGTTTTTCTACGAGCAGTACTTC.